These T cell receptor beta chains were read from a single sample in a study of CD8 T cells in ankylosing spondylitis. TCRdb re-called the 5' RACE reads with MiXCR, one entry per CDR3 protein. The sample lists roughly 230,000 distinct CDR3 sequences, 15% to 20% occurring once. The sample was blood, either unsorted or a sorted T cell fraction (not recorded which). These receptors were taken from a male donor with ankylosing spondylitis or in good health (not recorded which). Each CDR3 is given without its conserved first and last residue. The D gene is left open where the match is weak.

v_call,j_call,d_call,cdr3_aa
TRBV29-1,TRBJ2-7,NA,SVGQVNSYEQY
TRBV6-1,TRBJ2-7,NA,ASSAALAVTYEQY
TRBV7-2,TRBJ2-1,TRBD2,ASSLMGLAGADNEQF
TRBV29-1,TRBJ2-7,NA,SVVNLSKHYEQY
TRBV5-1,TRBJ2-7,NA,ASSSGGGREHAGYEQY
TRBV29-1,TRBJ2-7,NA,SVDGGLGYEQY
TRBV25-1,TRBJ2-7,NA,ASSEPGEANGQY
TRBV5-1,TRBJ2-2,NA,ASSFYPAASNTGELF
TRBV21-1,TRBJ2-7,NA,ASSQYSYEQY
TRBV4-1,TRBJ1-4,TRBD1,ASSQTPAGQGVEKLF
TRBV29-1,TRBJ2-2,NA,SVSGRGSTGELF
TRBV7-3,TRBJ2-1,TRBD2,ASSSPGGLAYSSYNEQF
TRBV6-1,TRBJ1-1,NA,ASRSTGNTEAF
TRBV12-3/TRBV12-4,TRBJ2-1,NA,ASSPRVRSSYNEQF
TRBV14,TRBJ2-1,TRBD2,ASSPAAGGPHEQF
TRBV4-2,TRBJ2-1,TRBD2,ASSLIGTSGRPRGNEQF
TRBV13,TRBJ2-2,NA,ASSLATEGGTGELF
TRBV4-1,TRBJ1-1,NA,ASSQWGGANTEAF
TRBV28,TRBJ2-7,NA,ASSTVKGSYEQY
TRBV12-3/TRBV12-4,TRBJ2-1,TRBD2,ASSFASGSAIEQF
TRBV11-1,TRBJ2-3,TRBD2,ASSPRRELADTQY
TRBV5-1,TRBJ2-7,NA,ASSSMEAYEQY
TRBV20-1,TRBJ2-7,TRBD2,SATRLAGASSSWDEQY
TRBV4-3,TRBJ2-1,NA,ASSQDLFNEQF
TRBV5-1,TRBJ2-7,NA,ASPILIPQYTTYEQY
TRBV6-1,TRBJ2-1,TRBD2,ASSAGLAGTLYNEQF
TRBV28,TRBJ2-5,TRBD2,ASSPRGSGTETQY
TRBV14,TRBJ2-3,TRBD2,ASSQSGRKDTQY
TRBV10-3,TRBJ1-4,NA,AISDPYAGDFLF
TRBV6-1,TRBJ2-7,NA,ASSEAWGAYEQY
TRBV5-6,TRBJ1-1,NA,ASSMLSQMNTEAF
TRBV4-2,TRBJ1-6,NA,ASSGGKNLDSPLH
TRBV7-8,TRBJ2-1,TRBD2,ASSLLGGVQSDEQF
TRBV7-9,TRBJ1-2,NA,ASGTWGGDGGYT
TRBV4-3,TRBJ2-2,NA,ASSQDGGGYGELF
TRBV14,TRBJ2-7,NA,ASSQAPFGGDTYEQY
TRBV28,TRBJ2-3,NA,ASSLRLDTDTQY
TRBV7-9,TRBJ2-1,TRBD2,ASSPRTSEYNEQF
TRBV29-1,TRBJ2-5,NA,SVEGNKETQY
TRBV7-3,TRBJ2-2,TRBD2,ASSLSGRAGELF
TRBV5-4,TRBJ2-5,NA,ASSLGGVGATQY
TRBV12-3/TRBV12-4,TRBJ2-4,TRBD1,ASSSQGKNIQY
TRBV11-1,TRBJ2-1,TRBD2,ASSLDVGDSSGSSYNEQF
TRBV7-2,TRBJ1-1,TRBD1,ASSHRGVPEAF
TRBV7-8,TRBJ1-4,TRBD1,ASSKDRTTDNEKLF